These 26 T cell receptor beta chains were all obtained from the same sample, sequenced in a study of T cells after yellow fever vaccination. Each CDR3 protein is one row after TCRdb ran MiXCR on the 5' RACE reads. The sample holds 230,000 or so distinct CDR3 sequences, about 3.5% seen once. The source was PBMCs, collected 15 days after the yellow fever booster vaccination. Source of these receptors: a young man who received the YFV17D yellow fever vaccine.

This clonotype was counted at least ten times. The V call is TRBV13, the J call TRBJ2-1, with 7 nucleotides matching TRBD2. The CDR3 extends over 13 amino acids. The germline V gene has CDR1 PRHDT and CDR2 FYEKMQ (reference sequence). V was clipped by 5 bases and J by 2 bases; unmatched bases: 0. CDR3 nucleotide sequence: TGTGCCAGCAGCGGGGGGGCCTACAATGAGCAGTTCTTC. Translating gives CASSGGAYNEQFF.

This clonotype showed up many times. The rearrangement links TRBV5-1 to TRBJ1-6; unclear D gene. This CDR3 is 15 amino acids long. The V end was cut by 2 bases, the J end by 7 bases, with 13 bases between. CDR1 is SGHRS and CDR2 is YFSETQ in the germline V gene. The DNA for the CDR3 is TGCGCCAGCAGCTTAAAGTCGGATGGAAATTCACCCCTCCACTTT. Its translation is CASSLKSDGNSPLHF.

There are many counts of this clonotype. The chain recombines TRBV9 with TRBJ2-3; D gene uncertain. Between the trimmed V and J ends, which lost 0 bases and 0 bases, there was a span of 5 bases. Germline loops: CDR1 SGDLS, CDR2 YYNGEE. The CDR3 sequence is 14 residues long. The CDR3 here is CASSVDWSTDTQYF. CDR3 nucleotide sequence: TGTGCCAGCAGCGTAGACTGGAGCACAGATACGCAGTATTTT.

This clonotype has a count of ten or more. The genes are TRBV28 and TRBJ2-3, with TRBD1 matching 8 bases. The CDR3 runs 12 residues. V lost 5 bases to trimming and J lost 13 bases; unmatched junction nucleotides: 8. Germline-derived CDR1 and CDR2 are MDHEN and SYDVKM. CDR3 region: CASSHGQGREYF. The CDR3 DNA sequence: TGTGCCAGCAGTCATGGACAGGGCCGGGAGTATTTT. Looking up the rest from reference TRBV28 and TRBJ2-3 gives the full variable domain: DVKVTQSSRYLVKRTGEKVFLECVQDMDHENMFWYRQDPGLGLRLIYFSYDVKMKEKGDIPEGYSVSREKKERFSLILESASTNQTSMYLCASSHGQGREYFGPGTRLTVL.

This clonotype was counted ten times or more. The chain combines TRBV7-2 with TRBJ1-1; tentative D call: TRBD1 (5 bases). Germline V gene sequence: CDR1 SGHTA, CDR2 FQGNSA. The CDR3 sequence is 15 residues long. Between the trimmed V and J ends, which lost 1 base and 2 bases, there was a span of 11 bases. CDR3 loop: CASSLVMTVNTEAFF. The CDR3 coding sequence is TGTGCCAGCAGCTTAGTAATGACAGTAAACACTGAAGCTTTCTTT.

This clonotype appeared many times. The chain has TRBV11-2 and TRBJ1-1; maybe TRBD1 (5 bases). V gave up 6 bases and J gave up 3 bases, with 11 bases separating them. Germline V lookup: CDR1 SGHAT, CDR2 FQNNGV. This CDR3 spans 13 amino acids. The CDR3 coding sequence is TGTGCCAGCAGTCCGACAGTTGACACTGAAGCTTTCTTT. This sequence encodes CASSPTVDTEAFF.

This clonotype was detected many times. CDR3 coding DNA: TGCGCCAGCAGCTTGTCGGACTTCTTCACAGATACGCAGTATTTT. It translates to CASSLSDFFTDTQYF. J is TRBJ2-3 and V is TRBV5-1; D is possibly TRBD2 (5 bases). Germline V CDR1 and CDR2: SGHRS, YFSETQ. CDR3 length equals 15 residues. V was trimmed by 1 base and J by 2 bases, leaving 11 bases between them.

This clonotype was seen many times. J is TRBJ2-3 and V is TRBV20-1; D might be TRBD2 (6 bases). This CDR3 comprises 16 residues. Germline V gene sequence: CDR1 DFQATT, CDR2 SNEGSKA (reference sequence). V shed 0 bases and J shed 0 bases, with 13 bases lying between them. This CDR3 is CSAREFGGTSTDTQYF. The CDR3 nucleotides are TGCAGTGCTAGAGAGTTCGGCGGGACTAGCACAGATACGCAGTATTTT.

This clonotype was counted at least ten times. The rearrangement joins TRBV4-2 to TRBJ2-7, with D perhaps matching TRBD2 (5 bases). Between the trimmed V and J ends, which lost 2 bases and 0 bases, there was a span of 20 bases. Germline loops: CDR1 LGHNA, CDR2 YNFKEQ. The CDR3 runs to 18 residues. In DNA, the CDR3 is TGTGCCAGCAGCCAATCAGGTACGACGGCGGGCGTCTCCTACGAGCAGTACTTC. This encodes CASSQSGTTAGVSYEQYF.

This clonotype was observed at least ten times. J is TRBJ1-1 and V is TRBV7-9; D not resolved. Trimming removed 7 bases at V and 0 bases at J, with 0 bases between. The CDR3 is 10 amino acids. Germline lookup yields CDR1 SEHNR and CDR2 FQNEAQ (reference sequence). CDR3 region: CASMNTEAFF. DNA of the CDR3: TGTGCCAGCATGAACACTGAAGCTTTCTTT.

This clonotype came up many times. This chain uses TRBV3-1 with TRBJ2-5, with D tentatively TRBD2 (7 bases). Germline values: CDR1 LGHDT, CDR2 YNNKEL (reference sequence). V was shortened by 9 bases and J by 5 bases, with 19 bases between the two germline ends. The CDR3 is 14 amino acids. CDR3 in DNA: TGTGCCAGTGCCCCCTGGGGGGGCGGGGAGACCCAGTACTTC. Translation: CASAPWGGGETQYF.

This clonotype was seen ten or more times. The V call is TRBV7-6, the J call TRBJ1-2, with 11 bases matching TRBD1. The CDR3 has 16 residues. The V and J ends lost 1 base and 4 bases, in that order; junction bases with no gene match: 5. CDR1 is SGHVS and CDR2 is FNYEAQ in the germline V gene. This chain's CDR3 is CASSLGGTGGTYGYTF. CDR3 DNA: TGTGCCAGCAGCTTAGGGGGGACAGGGGGGACCTATGGCTACACCTTC. Combining the CDR3 with reference TRBV7-6 and TRBJ1-2 gives the whole variable domain GAGVSQSPRYKVTKRGQDVALRCDPISGHVSLYWYRQALGQGPEFLTYFNYEAQQDKSGLPNDRFSAERPEGSISTLTIQRTEQRDSAMYRCASSLGGTGGTYGYTFGSGTRLTVV.

This clonotype was seen repeatedly, ten times or more. The gene calls are TRBV2 and TRBJ2-5; 11 bases map to TRBD2. Looked up from germline, CDR1 is SNHLY and CDR2 is FYNNEI. The CDR3 extends over 12 amino acids. Trimming took 9 bases from V and 3 from J; bases not matched to a gene: 0. CDR3 region: CARTSGEETQYF. The CDR3 DNA follows: TGTGCCAGGACTAGCGGGGAAGAGACCCAGTACTTC.

This clonotype came up many times. CDR3 bases: TGTGCCAGCGGTCCTGTGGGGACCTCCTACGAGCAGTACTTC. Translating it yields CASGPVGTSYEQYF. The chain employs TRBV6-2 or TRBV6-3 and TRBJ2-7; the D gene could be TRBD1 or TRBD2 (5 bases each). V lost 8 bases to trimming and J lost 0 bases, with 14 bases between them. The length of the CDR3 is 14 residues. Germline values: CDR1 MNHEY, CDR2 SVGEGT.

This clonotype was seen repeatedly, ten times or more. V usage is TRBV5-6 and J usage is TRBJ2-1; 8 positions agree with TRBD2. J gave up 7 bases and V 1 base, and 10 bases lay outside the gene matches. The CDR3 loop spans 16 amino acids. CDR1 and CDR2 (germline): SGHDT, YYEEEE. The CDR3 DNA follows: TGTGCCAGCAGCTTGCGAGGCGGGGGGTTCGAGAATGAGCAGTTCTTC. Residues: CASSLRGGGFENEQFF.

In its sample, this clonotype was seen many times. The chain combines TRBV20-1 with TRBJ2-3; 11 nucleotides line up with TRBD2. Germline V gene data show CDR1 as DFQATT and CDR2 as SNEGSKA (reference sequence). The CDR3 has 16 amino acids. The ends lost 1 base at V and 5 bases at J; junction bases unmatched: 8. CDR3 loop: CSARVGTSGEGDTQYF. CDR3 in DNA: TGCAGTGCTAGAGTCGGGACTAGCGGAGAGGGAGATACGCAGTATTTT.

This clonotype came up many times. The chain joins TRBV4-3 to TRBJ2-3; D is unclear. This CDR3 comprises 13 residues. The V and J ends lost 4 bases and 0 bases respectively, with 5 bases between them. Germline lookup yields CDR1 LGHNA and CDR2 YSLEER. CDR3 in amino acids: CASSPESTDTQYF. Written as DNA, the CDR3 is TGCGCCAGCAGCCCCGAGAGCACAGATACGCAGTATTTT.

This clonotype was counted at least ten times. The rearrangement links TRBV5-1 to TRBJ2-2; D call uncertain. Germline V gene sequence: CDR1 SGHRS, CDR2 YFSETQ. The CDR3 covers 15 residues. V gave up 4 bases and J gave up 0 bases, with 10 bases separating them. CDR3 residues: CASSIGPPNTGELFF. The CDR3 nucleotides are TGCGCCAGCAGCATCGGGCCCCCGAACACCGGGGAGCTGTTTTTT.

This clonotype showed up many times. V gene TRBV20-1 combines with J gene TRBJ2-5, with 9 bases fitting TRBD2. The junction had 11 bases not matched to a gene; V was cut back by 4 bases and J by 2 bases. Germline assignment: CDR1 DFQATT and CDR2 SNEGSKA (reference sequence). The CDR3 length is 16 residues. In nucleotides, the CDR3 is TGCAGTGCTACGCCCCTGGCTAGCGGGGTTCAAGAGACCCAGTACTTC. This encodes CSATPLASGVQETQYF.

Ten or more counts support this clonotype. The J gene is TRBJ2-4, the V gene TRBV7-2; 10 bases match TRBD2. The CDR3 length is 19 residues. CDR1 and CDR2 from the germline V gene are SGHTA and FQGNSA. Trimming took 2 bases from V and 6 from J; bases not matched to a gene: 16. This chain's CDR3 is CASSLLPSGRAGGLNIQYF. The CDR3 bases are TGTGCCAGCAGCTTACTCCCTTCCGGGAGAGCGGGGGGGCTAAACATTCAGTACTTC.

This clonotype came up many times. The J gene is TRBJ2-5, the V gene TRBV5-5; TRBD2 aligns across 9 bases. After removal of 3 bases from V and 4 bases from J, the junction contained 4 bases not matched to a gene. The germline V gene has CDR1 SGHKS and CDR2 YYEKEE (reference sequence). The CDR3 is 14 amino acids. The CDR3 is CASSSLAGLETQYF. In nucleotides, the CDR3 is TGTGCCAGCAGCTCTCTAGCGGGGTTAGAGACCCAGTACTTC.

This clonotype was detected ten times or more. The CDR3 DNA reads as TGCAGTGCTAGTTACGCCGCGGAGACCCAGTACTTC. As protein: CSASYAAETQYF. The chain carries TRBV20-1 and TRBJ2-5, with D uncertain. Trimming took 3 bases from V and 5 from J, leaving 10 bases between them. CDR1 is DFQATT and CDR2 is SNEGSKA in the germline V gene (reference sequence). The CDR3 covers 12 residues.

The table lists this clonotype with many counts. The V gene is TRBV7-9, the J gene TRBJ1-4; no reliable D call. Trimming left V 1 base short and J 7 bases short, with 7 bases between. CDR3 length: 13 amino acids. The germline gives CDR1 SEHNR, CDR2 FQNEAQ (reference sequence). The CDR3 DNA reads TGTGCCAGCAGCTTAGGGATGGGTGAAAAACTGTTTTTT. This sequence encodes CASSLGMGEKLFF.

This clonotype appeared many times. The CDR3 sequence: CASSSRVAGLNTEAFF. For the CDR3, the DNA is TGTGCCAGCAGCTCCCGGGTGGCAGGTCTGAACACTGAAGCTTTCTTT. J is TRBJ1-1 and V is TRBV5-6; D is undetermined. Trimming took 3 bases from V and 0 from J, leaving 15 bases between them. Germline CDR1 SGHDT, CDR2 YYEEEE. The CDR3 has 16 amino acids.

This clonotype was observed a few times. The chain has TRBV6-2 or TRBV6-3 and TRBJ2-3; tentatively, D is TRBD1 or TRBD2 (6 bases each). Germline V gives CDR1 MNHEY, CDR2 SVGEGT. V dropped 2 bases and J dropped 2 bases, with 17 bases sitting between them. This CDR3 spans 17 amino acids. CDR3 in amino acids: CASSYGVGGPYTDTQYF. The CDR3 bases are TGTGCCAGCAGTTACGGGGTTGGGGGGCCTTACACAGATACGCAGTATTTT.

The chain employs TRBV11-3 and TRBJ2-5; no reliable D call. Germline loops: CDR1 SGHNT, CDR2 YENEEA. The CDR3 has 14 amino acids. Deletions cut 1 base from V and 5 bases from J, with 11 bases between. CDR3 DNA sequence: TGTGCCAGCAGCTTAGGTTCCCAAGGGGAGACCCAGTACTTC. This translates into CASSLGSQGETQYF.